Listed here are 9 T cell receptor beta chains from one sample, sequenced in a study of T cells in Graves' hyperthyroidism and ophthalmopathy. What was amplified from RNA transcripts were TCR beta CDR3 regions. The TCR CDR3 first-round RT-PCR relied on the HTBI primer set. TCRdb re-analysed the multiplex PCR reads in MiXCR, keeping a single row per CDR3 protein. The sample shows 280,000 or so distinct CDR3 sequences, approximately 26% of them seen only once. The sequenced sample consisted of blood. The receptor set was obtained from a man in his forties with Graves' hyperthyroidism that later progressed to Graves' ophthalmopathy.

This clonotype was detected ten times or more. The rearrangement uses TRBV11-1 and TRBJ1-1, with 11 bases matching TRBD1. The germline V gene has CDR1 SGHAT and CDR2 FQDESV (reference sequence). The CDR3 runs 16 residues. The V gene end was trimmed by 2 bases and the J gene end by 3 bases; junction bases not matched to a gene: 5. The CDR3, as DNA: TGTGCCAGCAGCTTATTCCCGGGACAGGGGGACACTGAAGCTTTCTTT. It specifies CASSLFPGQGDTEAFF. The entire variable domain, with the rest obtained from reference TRBV11-1 and TRBJ1-1, is as follows: EAEVAQSPRYKITEKSQAVAFWCDPISGHATLYWYRQILGQGPELLVQFQDESVVDDSQLPKDRFSAERLKGVDSTLKIQPAELGDSAMYLCASSLFPGQGDTEAFFGQGTRLTVV.

This clonotype was counted many times. The junction does not match germline at one end; this may be a read error. The chain has TRBV12-3 or TRBV12-4 and TRBJ1-2, with D hard to call. This CDR3 has 11 amino acids. The CDR3 nucleotides are TGTGCCAGCAGTCCTTCGACCGACCTCCATTTC. Encoded protein: CASSPSTDLHF.

This clonotype was recorded at least ten times. V gene TRBV6-5 combines with J gene TRBJ2-2; unclear D gene. The CDR3 is 13 residues long. Trimming took off 6 bases at V and 9 bases at J, with 14 bases between the two ends. CDR1 is MNHEY, CDR2 SVGAGI, per germline. In DNA form, the CDR3 reads TGTGCCAGCAGCCCAACCCAACAGAGGGAGCTGTTTTTT. It codes for CASSPTQQRELFF.

The rearrangement joins TRBV15 to TRBJ1-1; tentatively, D is TRBD1 (6 bases). The V end was cut by 0 bases, the J end by 4 bases, with 27 bases between. Looked up from germline, CDR1 is LNHNV and CDR2 is YYDKDF (reference sequence). The CDR3 consists of 20 residues. The CDR3 region is CATSRDSGGGVSVSSTEAFF. Here the CDR3 DNA reads TGTGCCACCAGCAGAGATTCCGGTGGGGGCGTGTCGGTTTCGAGCACTGAAGCTTTCTTT.

This clonotype was counted at least ten times. V and J are TRBV25-1 and TRBJ1-5; tentatively, D is TRBD1 (6 bases). CDR3 length: 14 residues. V was cut by 4 bases and J by 5 bases, with 12 bases left in between. Germline values: CDR1 MGHDK, CDR2 SYGVNS. The CDR3 region has the DNA TGTGCCAGCAGTGGGGACACCCAATATCAGCCCCAGCATTTT. It encodes CASSGDTQYQPQHF.

This clonotype has ten or more counts. This chain connects TRBV30 to TRBJ2-2; TRBD2 is a possible D gene (5 bases). CDR1 and CDR2 (germline): GTSNPN, SVGIG (reference sequence). With 5 bases removed from V and 2 bases from J, the gap between germline ends came to 12 bases. This CDR3 has 14 residues. In nucleotides, the CDR3 is TGTGCCTGGGGCGAGCTAGCCAACACCGGGGAGCTGTTTTTT. Amino acid sequence: CAWGELANTGELFF.

This clonotype was counted at least ten times. This chain connects TRBV20-1 to TRBJ2-5, with D unclear. The CDR3 extends over 12 amino acids. The germline gives CDR1 DFQATT, CDR2 SNEGSKA (reference sequence). V was cut by 6 bases and J by 7 bases, with 15 bases left in between. CDR3 coding DNA: TGCAGTGCCACCGCAAGGATCGGGACCCAGTACTTC. This encodes CSATARIGTQYF.

Comments on this clonotype: The junction and the germline gene differ at one end; a read error may be behind it. The chain employs TRBV20-1 and TRBJ1-2, with D unresolved. This CDR3 contains 8 residues. The germline CDR1 and CDR2 sequences are DFQATT and SNEGSKA (reference sequence). CDR3 nucleotide sequence: TGCAGTGCTAGAGATACCGCGTTC. Encoded protein: CSARDTAF.

This clonotype was counted only a few times. The chain couples TRBV5-1 to TRBJ1-5; D may be TRBD1 (5 bases). The length of the CDR3 is 19 residues. Trimming took 0 bases from V and 3 from J, leaving 22 bases between them. Germline lookup yields CDR1 SGHRS and CDR2 YFSETQ. The CDR3 DNA reads TGCGCCAGCAGCTTGGCGATGCCAGGGCGGGAAGAAATCAATCAGCCCCAGCATTTT. It is translated as CASSLAMPGREEINQPQHF.